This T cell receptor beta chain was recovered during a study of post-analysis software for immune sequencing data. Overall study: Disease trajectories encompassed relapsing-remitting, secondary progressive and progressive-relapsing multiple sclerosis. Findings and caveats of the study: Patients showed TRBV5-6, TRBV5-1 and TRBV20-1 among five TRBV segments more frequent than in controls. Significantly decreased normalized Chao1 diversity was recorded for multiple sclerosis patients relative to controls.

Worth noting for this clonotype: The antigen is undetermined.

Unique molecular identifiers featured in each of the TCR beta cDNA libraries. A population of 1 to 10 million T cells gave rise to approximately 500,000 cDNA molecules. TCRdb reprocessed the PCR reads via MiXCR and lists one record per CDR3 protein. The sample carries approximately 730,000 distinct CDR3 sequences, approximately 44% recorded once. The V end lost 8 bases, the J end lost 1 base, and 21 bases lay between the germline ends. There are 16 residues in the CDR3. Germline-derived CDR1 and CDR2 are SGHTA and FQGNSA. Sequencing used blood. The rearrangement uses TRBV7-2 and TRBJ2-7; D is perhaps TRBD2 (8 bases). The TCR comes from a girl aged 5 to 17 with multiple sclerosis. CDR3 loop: CASSGGISGISYEQYF. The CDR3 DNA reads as TGTGCCAGCTCAGGGGGGATTAGCGGGATATCCTACGAGCAGTACTTC.